The present TCR beta chain was sequenced within a study of identical twins. This clonotype was counted ten times or more. Germline lookup yields CDR1 ENHRY and CDR2 SYGVKD. The CDR3 totals 14 residues. After removal of 6 bases from V and 5 bases from J, the junction contained 5 bases not matched to a gene. Each CDR3 protein gets one entry after TCRdb re-called the 5' RACE reads with MiXCR. Altogether just over 500,000 distinct CDR3 sequences are present, around 20% being singletons, with the ten largest covering about 0.93%. This sample also belongs to another study, concerning T cells expressing NK-cell markers. That work contributes: Several experiments confined sorting to alpha-beta TCR T cells with an anti-gamma-delta TCR antibody.

The origin of this receptor is a woman aged 18-29 years in good health. The V gene is TRBV10-3, the J gene TRBJ2-3, with 10 bases aligning to TRBD1. Input material: CD4+ T cells sorted from blood. As DNA, the CDR3 is TGTGCCATCAGGGGGGACAGGGGAAAAGATACGCAGTATTTT. As protein: CAIRGDRGKDTQYF.